This TCR beta chain was obtained from a study of regulatory T cells in long-lasting Graves disease. Study context: Over 5 years of antithyroid drugs with positive TSH receptor antibodies was taken to mean persistent Graves' disease.

This clonotype was counted at least ten times. The target antigen is unknown. The germline gives CDR1 SGHTA, CDR2 FQGTGA. V dropped 5 bases and J dropped 5; count of bases not matched to a gene: 15. The CDR3 covers 16 residues. Time point denoted: persistent/refractory GD, antithyroid drugs over 5 years with positive TRAb. Construction of the TCR library relied on RNA isolated from PBMCs. Findings and caveats of the study: Study was limited to peripheral blood, excluding thyroid tissue.

TCR beta libraries were built with iRepertoire HTBI primers and Arm-PCR of CDR3 regions. TCRdb used MiXCR to reprocess the multiplex PCR reads, holding one entry per CDR3 protein. The sample lists under 350,000 distinct CDR3 sequences; more than 20% were seen once. The chain recombines TRBV7-3 with TRBJ2-7; 7 nucleotides align to TRBD2. The clonotype was recovered from a female donor with Graves disease. The source material was peripheral blood mononuclear cells (PBMCs), sampled when the disease was refractory, from a patient treated with antithyroid drugs. In DNA, the CDR3 is TGTGCCAGCAGCACACCAGGGACTGAGGGAGGGCACGAGCAGTACTTC. This codes for CASSTPGTEGGHEQYF.